These 4 T cell receptor beta chains were sequenced from one sample in a study of blood T cell repertoires in COVID-19. Repertoires were generated with immunoSEQ multiplex PCR, while TCRdb's copy carries only in-frame clones and drops some. The data show over 150,000 clones, with about four fifths seen just once and approximately 10% held by the top ten. The sequenced sample consisted of peripheral blood. Source of these receptors: a man between 65 and 85 years old with active or convalescent COVID-19.

The chain joins TRBV2 to TRBJ2-3, with 7 bases identical to TRBD2. Per the germline V gene, CDR1 is SNHLY and CDR2 is FYNNEI. The junction had 6 bases not matched to a gene; V was cut back by 6 bases and J by 0 bases. CDR3 size: 15 residues. Here the CDR3 DNA reads TGTGCCAGCAGACCCGGGAGGTACAGCACAGATACGCAGTATTTT. Protein product: CASRPGRYSTDTQYF. Combining the CDR3 with reference TRBV2 and TRBJ2-3 gives the whole variable domain EPEVTQTPSHQVTQMGQEVILRCVPISNHLYFYWYRQILGQKVEFLVSFYNNEISEKSEIFDDQFSVERPDGSNFTLKIRSTKLEDSAMYFCASRPGRYSTDTQYFGPGTRLTVL.

The rearrangement uses TRBV28 and TRBJ2-2, with a tentative D call TRBD1 (5 bases). Trimming took 2 bases from V and 7 from J, leaving 17 bases between them. Germline-derived CDR1 and CDR2 are MDHEN and SYDVKM. The length of the CDR3 is 16 residues. CDR3 DNA: TGTGCCAGCAGTTTACAGGGCGTTGGCGGTATCGGGGAGCTGTTTTTT. This codes for CASSLQGVGGIGELFF.

V gene TRBV7-9 combines with J gene TRBJ2-7; 9 positions match TRBD1. There are 16 residues in the CDR3. J lost 3 bases, V lost 4 bases, and 10 bases had no gene match. Germline V gene data show CDR1 as SEHNR and CDR2 as FQNEAQ (reference sequence). The CDR3 coding sequence is TGTGCCAGCAGCTCCACCCCGGGGACAGGGATCTACGAGCAGTACTTC. Translated: CASSSTPGTGIYEQYF. Complete variable domain (other parts from reference TRBV7-9 and TRBJ2-7): DTGVSQNPRHKITKRGQNVTFRCDPISEHNRLYWYRQTLGQGPEFLTYFQNEAQLEKSRLLSDRFSAERPKGSFSTLEIQRTEQGDSAMYLCASSSTPGTGIYEQYFGPGTRLTVT.

V usage is TRBV7-2 and J usage is TRBJ1-1, with TRBD1 as a possible D gene (6 bases). Germline V lookup: CDR1 SGHTA, CDR2 FQGNSA. Trimming left V 5 bases short and J 6 bases short, with 13 bases between. This CDR3 has 13 amino acids. The CDR3 nucleotides read TGTGCCAGCAGCCCACGCAGGGGAGCTGAAGCTTTCTTT. Encoded protein: CASSPRRGAEAFF.